This T cell receptor beta chain was sequenced in a study of vaccination and CD4 T cells after COVID-19. Study-wide context: The peptides that stimulated the cells were overlapping spike peptides from SARS-CoV-2, HCoV-NL63, HCoV-OC43 and HCoV-229E.

Cultured CD4+ T-cell DNA underwent Oncomine TCR Beta short-read sequencing. Genomic DNA was extracted from cultured CD4+ T cells. From the PCR reads, TCRdb called clonotypes with MiXCR, one entry per CDR3 protein. The top ten hold about a quarter of the sample, which has approximately 12,000 distinct CDR3 sequences, about 31% seen once. Treatment described: approximately nine-day PBMC culture with coronavirus spike peptide pools or control peptides (ViraFEST assay). Expanded clonotypes were found by TCR sequencing after peptide-pool stimulation (ViraFEST). As concerns this clonotype: Its antigen is currently unknown. A read error may produce the germline difference seen at one junction end.

The CDR3 runs to 15 residues. The germline CDR1 and CDR2 sequences are LGHNA and YNFKEQ. The sequence was collected from a human donor with COVID-19. The sequenced material came from cultured CD4+ T cells from blood. The genes are TRBV4-2 and TRBJ1-5; the D is unclear. Here the CDR3 DNA reads TGTACCAGCAGCCAAGCCTCCACGAGCAATCAGCCCCAGCATTTT. Its translation: CTSSQASTSNQPQHF.